One sample yielded the 17 T cell receptor beta chains listed below, sequenced in a study of blood T cell repertoires in COVID-19. Some clones are missing from TCRdb's copy, which holds only in-frame ones; the method was immunoSEQ multiplex PCR. The sample holds 75,000 to 100,000 clones, about 76% seen once. What was sequenced was peripheral blood. The receptor source for this set is a woman of 80 years or more with acute or convalescent COVID-19.

This chain uses TRBV21-1 with TRBJ1-5; the table gives TRBD1 as D, unverified against the DNA. TRBV21-1 is noted as a pseudogene. The CDR3 is 20 amino acids. CDR3 region: CASNDSGRGQGSENNQPQHF. In nucleotides, the CDR3 is TGTGCCAGCAACGACTCTGGCCGGGGACAGGGAAGTGAGAACAATCAGCCCCAGCATTTT.

The chain couples TRBV4-2 to TRBJ2-7; perhaps TRBD1 as D (6 bases). CDR1 LGHNA and CDR2 YNFKEQ come from the germline V gene. This CDR3 comprises 18 residues. The V and J ends lost 3 bases and 6 bases respectively, with 27 bases between them. The CDR3 reads CASSQSPQGPLSPSEQYF. The CDR3 DNA reads TGTGCCAGCAGCCAGTCGCCCCAGGGGCCCCTTTCCCCTTCCGAGCAGTACTTC.

The chain couples TRBV24-1 to TRBJ2-6; 11 bases are shared with TRBD1. Germline V lookup: CDR1 KGHDR, CDR2 SFDVKD. V lost 7 bases and J lost 0; bases outside the gene matches: 4. The CDR3 extends over 17 amino acids. The CDR3 coding sequence is TGTGCCACCAGGCCGGGACAGGGGGTCTCTGGGGCCAACGTCCTGACTTTC. It is translated as CATRPGQGVSGANVLTF.

In this sample, this clone turned up a few times. The chain joins TRBV19 to TRBJ1-1; D call uncertain. The CDR3 is 16 amino acids. Germline CDR1 LNHDA, CDR2 SQIVND (reference sequence). Trimming removed 5 bases at V and 0 bases at J, with 16 bases between. As DNA, the CDR3 is TGTGCCAGTAGTGCGGGCAGGAATTTGATGAACACTGAAGCTTTCTTT. Its translation: CASSAGRNLMNTEAFF.

This clone came up once. As DNA, the CDR3 is TGTGCCAGCAGGAGCTATAATTCACCCCTCCACTTT. Encoded protein: CASRSYNSPLHF. This rearrangement joins TRBV6-5 to TRBJ1-6, with D unclear. With 6 bases removed from V and 3 bases from J, the gap between germline ends came to 3 bases. Germline CDR1 MNHEY, CDR2 SVGAGI. This CDR3 has 12 amino acids.

The chain has TRBV7-2 and TRBJ2-5; no firm D call. The germline V and J ends were trimmed by 0 bases and 5 bases, with 16 bases remaining between them. Per germline, CDR1 SGHTA and CDR2 FQGNSA. The CDR3 extends over 16 amino acids. CDR3 in amino acids: CASSLAAGEKWETQYF. The CDR3 nucleotides read TGTGCCAGCAGCTTAGCGGCCGGAGAGAAGTGGGAGACCCAGTACTTC.

The chain links TRBV28 to TRBJ1-3; possibly TRBD1 for D (5 bases). CDR1 MDHEN and CDR2 SYDVKM come from the germline V gene. Trimming removed 7 bases at V and 1 base at J, with 20 bases between. The CDR3 loop spans 17 amino acids. CDR3 sequence reads: CASTSPQTPGSGNTIYF. The CDR3 coding sequence is TGTGCCAGCACCTCCCCCCAAACCCCAGGGTCTGGAAACACCATATATTTT.

The rearrangement uses TRBV9 and TRBJ1-2, with D hard to call. The CDR3 spans 12 residues. CDR1 SGDLS and CDR2 YYNGEE come from the germline V gene. V lost 0 bases and J 7 bases, leaving 7 bases between the germline ends. In DNA, the CDR3 is TGTGCCAGCAGCGTAGGAGGATCTGGCTACACCTTC. This encodes CASSVGGSGYTF.

The V and J genes are TRBV18 and TRBJ2-1, with 7 bases aligning to TRBD2. Germline values: CDR1 KGHSH, CDR2 LQKENI. V lost 2 bases and J lost 3; bases outside the gene matches: 10. This CDR3 region has 17 residues. The CDR3 sequence: CASSPSPGTSVYNEQFF. CDR3 sequence (DNA): TGTGCCAGCTCACCATCACCCGGCACTAGCGTCTACAATGAGCAGTTCTTC.

This clone has at least ten counts. This sequence joins TRBV19 and TRBJ1-2; 9 bases fit TRBD1. The J segment lost 1 base and the V segment lost 3 bases, leaving 3 bases of the junction unmatched. The CDR3 extends over 15 amino acids. CDR1 is LNHDA and CDR2 is SQIVND in the germline V gene (reference sequence). The CDR3 coding sequence is TGTGCCAGTAGTATGGGACAGGGCGGTAACTATGGCTACACCTTC. Translation gives CASSMGQGGNYGYTF.

The V gene is TRBV7-8, the J gene TRBJ1-3, with a tentative D call TRBD1 (6 bases). The CDR3 contains 15 residues. The germline CDR1 and CDR2 sequences are SGHVS and FQNEAQ. The germline V and J ends were trimmed by 2 bases and 0 bases, with 8 bases remaining between them. The CDR3 DNA sequence: TGTGCCAGCAGCTTAATACAGGGCTCTGGAAACACCATATATTTT. Its protein is CASSLIQGSGNTIYF.

This chain connects TRBV7-9 to TRBJ2-7; 10 nucleotides match TRBD1. The CDR3 runs 15 residues. Germline values: CDR1 SEHNR, CDR2 FQNEAQ (reference sequence). V gave up 5 bases and J gave up 6 bases; unmatched junction bases: 10. The CDR3 DNA follows: TGTGCCAGCAGCCCAGGGACAGGGGTTTCGGGCGAGCAGTACTTC. This sequence encodes CASSPGTGVSGEQYF.

The rearrangement uses TRBV28 and TRBJ2-5; D perhaps matches TRBD1 (6 bases). Looked up from germline, CDR1 is MDHEN and CDR2 is SYDVKM. The CDR3 covers 13 residues. V gave up 6 bases and J gave up 5 bases, with 13 bases separating them. CDR3 region: CASRYRDTETQYF. In DNA, the CDR3 is TGTGCCAGCAGGTACCGGGACACCGAGACCCAGTACTTC.

The V and J genes are TRBV29-1 and TRBJ2-3, with D maybe TRBD2 (6 bases). The V and J ends lost 4 bases and 6 bases respectively, with 14 bases between them. Per germline, CDR1 SQVTM and CDR2 ANQGSEA. The CDR3 length is 13 residues. Written as DNA, the CDR3 is TGCAGCGTTGGCGGCGGGCGGGGTGATACGCAGTATTTT. Its protein is CSVGGGRGDTQYF.

This clone was found once. V usage is TRBV18 and J usage is TRBJ2-5, with D maybe TRBD2 (6 bases). This CDR3 contains 16 residues. Trimming took off 3 bases at V and 5 bases at J, with 19 bases between the two ends. The germline V gene encodes CDR1 KGHSH and CDR2 LQKENI. This CDR3 reads CASSPRDSTFGETQYF. CDR3 DNA sequence: TGTGCCAGCTCACCGAGGGACTCAACCTTCGGGGAGACCCAGTACTTC.

This chain links TRBV5-4 with TRBJ2-7; 9 bases are a match to TRBD2. Per germline, CDR1 SGHNT and CDR2 YYREEE (reference sequence). This CDR3 is built from 16 residues. The trim removed 2 bases at V and 2 bases at J, leaving 8 bases unmatched. The CDR3 nucleotides read TGTGCCAGCAGCTTCGGGCTAGCGGGAACGACCTACGAGCAGTACTTC. This sequence encodes CASSFGLAGTTYEQYF. Complete variable domain (other parts from reference TRBV5-4 and TRBJ2-7): ETGVTQSPTHLIKTRGQQVTLRCSSQSGHNTVSWYQQALGQGPQFIFQYYREEENGRGNFPPRFSGLQFPNYSSELNVNALELDDSALYLCASSFGLAGTTYEQYFGPGTRLTVT.

The chain links TRBV7-2 to TRBJ2-3; D uncertain. Between the trimmed V and J ends, which lost 1 base and 6 bases, there was a span of 5 bases. The CDR3 totals 12 residues. Germline V gene data show CDR1 as SGHTA and CDR2 as FQGNSA. The CDR3 DNA sequence: TGTGCCAGCAGCTTAGGGCTCGATACGCAGTATTTT. This encodes CASSLGLDTQYF. Together with reference TRBV7-2 and TRBJ2-3, the CDR3 gives the full variable domain: GAGVSQSPSNKVTEKGKDVELRCDPISGHTALYWYRQSLGQGLEFLIYFQGNSAPDKSGLPSDRFSAERTGGSVSTLTIQRTQQEDSAVYLCASSLGLDTQYFGPGTRLTVL.